This record covers a single T cell receptor (beta chain). What it recognizes is unknown. The data are from a study of blood T cells in healthy people across ages. Germline CDR1 and CDR2: SGDLS and YYNGEE. V was pared by 5 bases and J by 6 bases, with 17 bases between. The CDR3 extends over 14 amino acids. With a J-beta primer mix and a sample-barcoded 5' primer, a second PCR ran about 7 to 11 cycles. Through a template-switch adaptor with 12 random nucleotides, each cDNA molecule received a tag. TCRdb called the 5' RACE reads again in MiXCR, with one record for every CDR3 protein. Here the sample spans roughly 1.6 million distinct CDR3 sequences, about 31% being singletons. Findings and limits, study-wide: Measured against age, TCR beta diversity per million T cells decreased in a roughly linear manner. TCR beta diversity tracked closely with naive T cell percentage.

The chain couples TRBV9 to TRBJ1-2; no definite D call. Sequencing was performed on blood. This clonotype was sampled from a woman between 25 and 40 years old in good health. CDR3 nucleotides: TGTGCCAGCAGAAGGGAGAGTGGGTTTCATGGCTACACCTTC. This codes for CASRRESGFHGYTF.